This TCR beta chain was found in a study of blood T cell repertoires in COVID-19. As for the study in general: Acute-phase and convalescent COVID-19 samples originated in the United States, Italy and Spain. Sources were T cells, B-cell-depleted T cells, or PBMCs; the material itself was cDNA or gDNA.

This CDR3 region has 15 residues. Trimming at V came to 0 bases and at J to 9 bases, leaving 8 bases not matched to a gene. CDR1 is SGHRS and CDR2 is YFSETQ in the germline V gene. In the source study's methods: Scientists estimated how many nucleated cells there were by amplifying reference gene primers. Using immunoSEQ multiplex PCR, the repertoire was profiled, and TCRdb retains in-frame clones only, with some absent. V and J calls and clone size are as listed in that table; D and trimming were resolved from the DNA. The repertoire includes about 33,000 clones, 75% to 90% of them detected once, and 7.3% sits in the top ten.

The specimen was peripheral blood. This clonotype originated in a human donor in a cohort sampled during active COVID-19. The chain joins TRBV5-1 to TRBJ2-1; 8 bases line up with TRBD2. CDR3 sequence reads: CASSLGSGGPGEQFF. The CDR3 DNA is TGCGCCAGCAGCTTGGGTTCGGGAGGGCCCGGTGAGCAGTTCTTC.